These 5 T cell receptor beta chains were all obtained from the same sample, sequenced in a study of blood T cell dynamics during melanoma immunotherapy (dated by TCRdb to the early 2020s). This specimen's time point label, per the study, means: week 3, after first cycle of checkpoint inhibitor. Receptor libraries were prepared by the immunoSEQ multiplex PCR assay. TCRdb took this table from immuneACCESS and kept in-frame rearrangements with V and J called. Such tables lack part of the clones; where checked against another copy, unresolved V genes explain under half of the gap, and the rest is unexplained. The sample table lists 15,000 to 20,000 clones, about 95% of them with a count of one. The biggest ten clones account for about 0.2% of the sample. Sample: effector memory CD8+ T cells from blood, taken from a patient treated with checkpoint blockade. These receptors all come from a human donor with melanoma.

V and J are TRBV28 and TRBJ2-3; a weak D match, TRBD2 (5 bases). V lost 6 bases and J 2 bases, leaving 24 bases between the germline ends. The CDR3 loop spans 18 amino acids. Germline lookup yields CDR1 MDHEN and CDR2 SYDVKM. CDR3 in amino acids: CASSPRGAVGHYTDTQYF. The CDR3 DNA reads as TGTGCCAGCAGCCCTCGGGGTGCAGTTGGCCACTACACAGATACGCAGTATTTT.

In the case of this clone: An end of the junction differs from the germline gene, which may be a read error. The chain recombines TRBV7-8 with TRBJ2-7; D ambiguous. Germline lookup yields CDR1 SGHVS and CDR2 FQNEAQ. The CDR3 has 13 amino acids. This CDR3 reads CASGLGSSYEQYF. The CDR3 DNA reads TGTGCCAGCGGCTTGGGTTCCTCCTACGAGCAGTACTTC.

The J gene is TRBJ2-7, the V gene TRBV15; D is possibly TRBD1 or TRBD2 (7 bases each). The length of the CDR3 is 14 residues. V dropped 0 bases and J dropped 3 bases, with 9 bases sitting between them. Germline V gene lookup returns CDR1 LNHNV and CDR2 YYDKDF (reference sequence). CDR3 sequence reads: CATSRDRGGYEQYF. In DNA, the CDR3 is TGTGCCACCAGCAGAGACAGGGGGGGCTACGAGCAGTACTTC. The variable domain in full, with the rest retrieved from reference TRBV15 and TRBJ2-7, is DAMVIQNPRYQVTQFGKPVTLSCSQTLNHNVMYWYQQKSSQAPKLLFHYYDKDFNNEADTPDNFQSRRPNTSFCFLDIRSPGLGDTAMYLCATSRDRGGYEQYFGPGTRLTVT.

Only a few counts were recorded for this clone. The chain uses TRBV13 and TRBJ1-5; D perhaps matches TRBD1 (6 bases). This CDR3 has 12 residues. Germline V gene data show CDR1 as PRHDT and CDR2 as FYEKMQ (reference sequence). Trimming stripped 5 bases from V and 6 bases from J, with 8 bases between. Here the CDR3 DNA reads TGTGCCAGCAGCGGAGGGGGTCAGCCCCAGCATTTT. This translates into CASSGGGQPQHF.

The chain has TRBV9 and TRBJ2-1; the match to TRBD1 covers 8 bases. Germline CDR1 reads SGDLS; CDR2 reads YYNGEE. The junction had 12 bases not matched to a gene; V was cut back by 4 bases and J by 0 bases. There are 18 residues in the CDR3. In DNA form, the CDR3 reads TGTGCCAGCAGCTTACGACCCGGGACAGGAGTCTCCTACAATGAGCAGTTCTTC. Protein product: CASSLRPGTGVSYNEQFF.